Following are 12 T cell receptor beta chains from one sample sequenced in a study of radiation and T cells in renal cell carcinoma. Time point described: baseline pretreatment blood. Treatment: 15 Gy SBRT to primary tumor, nephrectomy 4 weeks later. Here immunoSEQ multiplex PCR was the method, and the copy in TCRdb shows in-frame clones only, minus some. Among about 91,000 clones listed, over 65% were seen once. The sample in question was blood, obtained from a patient whose treatment included radiotherapy and nephrectomy. These receptors came from a man in his 60s with renal cell carcinoma.

This clone appeared once. J is TRBJ2-1 and V is TRBV5-1, with D possibly matching TRBD2 (6 bases). The CDR3 totals 15 residues. Germline CDR1 is SGHRS and CDR2 is YFSETQ. V dropped 0 bases and J dropped 12 bases, with 19 bases sitting between them. The CDR3 DNA is TGCGCCAGCAGCTTGGATGGAGGGCGTGGAGTTTGGCAGTTCTTC. It yields the protein CASSLDGGRGVWQFF.

J is TRBJ2-7 and V is TRBV10-3; D may be TRBD2 (5 bases). Germline lookup yields CDR1 ENHRY and CDR2 SYGVKD. This CDR3 region has 18 residues. Trimming stripped 10 bases from V and 0 bases from J, with 28 bases between. CDR3 nucleotides: TGTGCCACACGGACTCTTGGAGACCCCGTATCGTCCTCCTACGAGCAGTACTTC. Translation gives CATRTLGDPVSSSYEQYF.

The chain carries TRBV6-1 and TRBJ2-7, with no clear D. The CDR3 extends over 12 amino acids. Trimming stripped 7 bases from V and 2 bases from J, with 9 bases between. Germline-derived CDR1 and CDR2 are MNHNS and SASEGT. The CDR3 here is CASKPGPYEQYF. The CDR3 DNA follows: TGTGCCAGCAAGCCGGGCCCCTACGAGCAGTACTTC.

V and J are TRBV6-6 and TRBJ2-5; 9 bases fit TRBD2. The CDR3 is made up of 16 amino acids. Trimming took 2 bases from V and 4 from J; bases not matched to a gene: 8. Germline loops: CDR1 MNHNY, CDR2 SVGAGI (reference sequence). CDR3 sequence (DNA): TGTGCCAGCAGTTACGGGTTAGCGGGAGAGAGAGAGACCCAGTACTTC. Its protein is CASSYGLAGERETQYF.

This chain links TRBV7-3 with TRBJ2-1; 8 positions agree with TRBD2. The CDR3 loop spans 15 amino acids. V trimming: 0 bases; J trimming: 4 bases; junction bases outside the gene matches: 2. Germline CDR1 is SGHTA and CDR2 is FQGTGA. CDR3 amino acids: CASSLTGTSYNEQFF. DNA of the CDR3: TGTGCCAGCAGCTTAACTGGGACTAGTTACAATGAGCAGTTCTTC. Together with reference TRBV7-3 and TRBJ2-1, the CDR3 gives the full variable domain: GAGVSQTPSNKVTEKGKYVELRCDPISGHTALYWYRQSLGQGPEFLIYFQGTGAADDSGLPNDRFFAVRPEGSVSTLKIQRTERGDSAVYLCASSLTGTSYNEQFFGPGTRLTVL.

The genes are TRBV2 and TRBJ1-2; TRBD1 matches at 8 bases. This CDR3 region has 15 residues. Germline trimming cut 3 bases from V and 2 bases from J; bases unmatched to any gene: 5. CDR1 is SNHLY, CDR2 FYNNEI, per germline. CDR3 bases: TGTGCCAGCAGTGAGGGGACAGGACGAAACTATGGCTACACCTTC. Translating gives CASSEGTGRNYGYTF.

CDR3 in amino acids: CASSTTGGRETQYF. The CDR3 bases are TGTGCCAGTAGTACCACAGGGGGCAGGGAGACCCAGTACTTC. This sequence joins TRBV19 and TRBJ2-5; 9 bases line up with TRBD1. The J segment lost 5 bases and the V segment lost 4 bases, leaving 5 bases of the junction unmatched. The CDR3 has 14 residues. Germline V lookup: CDR1 LNHDA, CDR2 SQIVND (reference sequence).

This rearrangement joins TRBV4-1 to TRBJ2-7, with 10 bases aligning to TRBD1. The CDR3 runs to 19 residues. V dropped 1 base and J dropped 1; count of bases not matched to a gene: 13. Germline V gene lookup returns CDR1 MGHRA and CDR2 YSYEKL. CDR3: CASSQVFSVGTGVSYEQYF. The CDR3 nucleotides are TGCGCCAGCAGCCAAGTGTTCAGTGTAGGGACAGGGGTTTCCTACGAGCAGTACTTC.

This chain uses TRBV6-5 with TRBJ2-2; D not certain. With 1 base removed from V and 3 bases from J, the gap between germline ends came to 3 bases. Germline CDR1 reads MNHEY; CDR2 reads SVGAGI. This CDR3 is 13 amino acids long. The CDR3 DNA follows: TGTGCCAGCAGTTACTTGGACACCGGGGAGCTGTTTTTT. Protein sequence: CASSYLDTGELFF.

This clone was recorded once. As DNA, the CDR3 is TGTGCCAGCAGTACAGGGGGAGGAAAGACCCAGTACTTC. Translating gives CASSTGGGKTQYF. The chain is built from TRBV6-5 and TRBJ2-5, with 8 bases identical to TRBD1. Germline V gives CDR1 MNHEY, CDR2 SVGAGI. V trimming: 5 bases; J trimming: 6 bases; junction bases outside the gene matches: 5. The CDR3 loop spans 13 amino acids.

J is TRBJ2-5 and V is TRBV27; D gene ambiguous. The germline gives CDR1 MNHEY, CDR2 SMNVEV (reference sequence). The CDR3 extends over 15 amino acids. Trimming stripped 1 base from V and 4 bases from J, with 13 bases between. This CDR3 is CASSLFMQGAETQYF. CDR3 DNA sequence: TGTGCCAGCAGTTTATTCATGCAAGGAGCAGAGACCCAGTACTTC.

The chain employs TRBV30 and TRBJ2-4, with 8 positions matching TRBD1. Germline lookup yields CDR1 GTSNPN and CDR2 SVGIG (reference sequence). The CDR3 runs to 13 residues. Unmatched junction bases numbered 2, after V lost 5 bases and J lost 2 bases. This CDR3 reads CAWRQGSKNIQYF. CDR3 DNA: TGTGCCTGGCGACAGGGGTCCAAAAACATTCAGTACTTC.